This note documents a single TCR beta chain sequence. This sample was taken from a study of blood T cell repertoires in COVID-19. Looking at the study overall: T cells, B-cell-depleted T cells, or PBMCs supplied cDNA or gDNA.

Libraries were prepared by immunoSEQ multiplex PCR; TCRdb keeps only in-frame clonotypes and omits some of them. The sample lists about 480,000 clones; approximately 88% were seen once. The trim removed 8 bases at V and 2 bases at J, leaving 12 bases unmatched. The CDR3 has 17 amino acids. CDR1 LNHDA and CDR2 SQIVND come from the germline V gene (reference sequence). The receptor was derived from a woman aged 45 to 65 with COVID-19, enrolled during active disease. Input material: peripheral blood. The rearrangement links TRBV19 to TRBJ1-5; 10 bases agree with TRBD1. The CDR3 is CASSPGQGRMGNQPQHF. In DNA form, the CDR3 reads TGTGCCAGTTCTCCGGGACAGGGGCGAATGGGCAATCAGCCCCAGCATTTT.